This T cell receptor (beta chain) was documented in a study of T cell responses to AZD1222 COVID-19 vaccine. Study at large: Second-dose timings of about 4 or about 12 weeks were pooled. Study-wide results and caveats: Donors in the cohort were predominantly white British and more often female, and clonal diversity was possibly underestimated. Baseline seropositivity occurred in only a handful of AZD1222 recipients. Spike-specific TCR repertoires showed rising breadth and depth after two AZD1222 doses.

The CDR3 runs to 13 residues. The germline CDR1 and CDR2 sequences are LGHDT and YNNKEL (reference sequence). Trimming removed 8 bases at V and 4 bases at J, with 13 bases between. About this clone itself: What it binds is not known.

Clones were sequenced by immunoSEQ multiplex PCR, and TCRdb holds only the in-frame ones, with some missing. The table includes roughly 67,000 clones, approximately 80% detected once. This specimen consisted of peripheral blood, obtained on day 0 of AZD1222 vaccination. The chain employs TRBV3-1 (or the pseudogene TRBV3-2) and TRBJ2-3; D unclear. The sequence derives from an adult in good health. The CDR3 here is CASRTPGADTQYF. CDR3 coding DNA: TGTGCCAGCCGGACCCCTGGGGCAGATACGCAGTATTTT.